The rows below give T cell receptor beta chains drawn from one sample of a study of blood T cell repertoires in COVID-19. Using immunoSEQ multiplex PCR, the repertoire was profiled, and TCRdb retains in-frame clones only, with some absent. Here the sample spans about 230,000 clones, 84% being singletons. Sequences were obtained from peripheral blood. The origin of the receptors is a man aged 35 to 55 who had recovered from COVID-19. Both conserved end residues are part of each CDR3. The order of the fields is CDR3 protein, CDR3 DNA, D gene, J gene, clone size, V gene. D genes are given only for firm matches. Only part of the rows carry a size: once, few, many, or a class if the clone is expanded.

CDR3aa: CASSELGEYGYTF
CDR3nt: TGTGCCAGCAGTGAATTGGGCGAGTATGGCTACACCTTC
d_gene: NA
j_gene: TRBJ1-2
abundance: NA
v_gene: TRBV6-1

CDR3aa: CASRATGGVDTQYF
CDR3nt: TGTGCCAGCAGAGCGACAGGGGGGGTAGATACGCAGTATTTT
d_gene: TRBD1
j_gene: TRBJ2-3
abundance: NA
v_gene: TRBV27

CDR3aa: CASSEGVLAGGRADTQYF
CDR3nt: TGTGCCAGCAGTGAAGGAGTGCTAGCGGGGGGGAGGGCAGATACGCAGTATTTT
d_gene: TRBD2
j_gene: TRBJ2-3
abundance: NA
v_gene: TRBV2

CDR3aa: CASSMRADTEAFF
CDR3nt: TGTGCCAGTAGTATGAGGGCGGACACTGAAGCTTTCTTT
d_gene: NA
j_gene: TRBJ1-1
abundance: NA
v_gene: TRBV19

CDR3aa: CASSLVDRGNEQFF
CDR3nt: TGCGCCAGCAGCTTGGTAGATAGGGGCAATGAGCAGTTCTTC
d_gene: NA
j_gene: TRBJ2-1
abundance: NA
v_gene: TRBV5-1

CDR3aa: CASSRGTGGVPEAFF
CDR3nt: TGCGCCAGCAGCAGGGGGACAGGGGGCGTCCCTGAAGCTTTCTTT
d_gene: TRBD1
j_gene: TRBJ1-1
abundance: NA
v_gene: TRBV5-1

CDR3aa: CASSLATWYEQYF
CDR3nt: TGTGCCAGCAGCTTAGCGACATGGTACGAGCAGTACTTC
d_gene: NA
j_gene: TRBJ2-7
abundance: NA
v_gene: TRBV7-8

CDR3aa: CASSDPRLAGALEQFF
CDR3nt: TGTGCCAGCAGTGACCCCCGACTAGCGGGAGCACTGGAGCAGTTCTTC
d_gene: TRBD2
j_gene: TRBJ2-1
abundance: NA
v_gene: TRBV6-1

CDR3aa: CASGLGHQGNTIYF
CDR3nt: TGTGCTAGTGGTTTGGGCCACCAGGGGAACACCATATATTTT
d_gene: NA
j_gene: TRBJ1-3
abundance: NA
v_gene: TRBV12-5

CDR3aa: CASRRSDREGTEAFF
CDR3nt: TGTGCCAGCAGAAGGTCGGACAGGGAGGGCACTGAAGCTTTCTTT
d_gene: TRBD1
j_gene: TRBJ1-1
abundance: NA
v_gene: TRBV6-5

CDR3aa: CAWRGDSRNTGELFF
CDR3nt: TGTGCCTGGAGAGGGGACAGCAGGAACACCGGGGAGCTGTTTTTT
d_gene: TRBD1
j_gene: TRBJ2-2
abundance: NA
v_gene: TRBV30

CDR3aa: CASSFYRDSEAFF
CDR3nt: TGTGCCAGCAGCTTCTACAGGGATTCTGAAGCTTTCTTT
d_gene: NA
j_gene: TRBJ1-1
abundance: NA
v_gene: TRBV11-3

CDR3aa: CASSLIRDRDGYEQYF
CDR3nt: TGTGCCAGCAGCTTGATACGGGACAGGGACGGGTACGAGCAGTACTTC
d_gene: TRBD1
j_gene: TRBJ2-7
abundance: NA
v_gene: TRBV7-2

CDR3aa: CASSPRATTDTQYF
CDR3nt: TGTGCCAGCAGTCCCAGGGCTACCACAGATACGCAGTATTTT
d_gene: NA
j_gene: TRBJ2-3
abundance: once
v_gene: TRBV6-4

CDR3aa: CASMSSGRAPGELFF
CDR3nt: TGCGCCAGCATGTCTAGCGGGAGGGCCCCCGGGGAGCTGTTTTTT
d_gene: TRBD2
j_gene: TRBJ2-2
abundance: NA
v_gene: TRBV5-1

CDR3aa: CASSIGSGAHNEQFF
CDR3nt: TGTGCCAGCAGCATTGGGAGCGGGGCGCACAATGAGCAGTTCTTC
d_gene: TRBD2
j_gene: TRBJ2-1
abundance: few
v_gene: TRBV11-3

CDR3aa: CASSERGQGELFF
CDR3nt: TGTGCCAGCAGTGAAAGGGGACAAGGGGAGCTGTTTTTT
d_gene: NA
j_gene: TRBJ2-2
abundance: once
v_gene: TRBV2

CDR3aa: CAAGRGPGTDTQYF
CDR3nt: TGTGCCGCCGGGAGGGGGCCGGGCACAGATACGCAGTATTTT
d_gene: NA
j_gene: TRBJ2-3
abundance: NA
v_gene: TRBV27

CDR3aa: CASSQDSGEKLFF
CDR3nt: TGCGCCAGCAGCCAAGATTCGGGTGAAAAACTGTTTTTT
d_gene: NA
j_gene: TRBJ1-4
abundance: NA
v_gene: TRBV4-3

CDR3aa: CASSHEDRAGSPLHF
CDR3nt: TGCGCCAGCAGCCACGAGGACAGGGCGGGTTCACCCCTCCACTTT
d_gene: TRBD1
j_gene: TRBJ1-6
abundance: NA
v_gene: TRBV4-3

CDR3aa: CASSPVRGNPYEQYF
CDR3nt: TGCGCCAGCAGCCCAGTCAGAGGGAACCCCTACGAGCAGTACTTC
d_gene: NA
j_gene: TRBJ2-7
abundance: NA
v_gene: TRBV4-1

CDR3aa: CASSTAGTSGELFF
CDR3nt: TGTGCCAGCAGCACGGCCGGGACTAGCGGGGAGCTGTTTTTT
d_gene: TRBD2
j_gene: TRBJ2-2
abundance: NA
v_gene: TRBV7-6

CDR3aa: CASRARGPNTGELFF
CDR3nt: TGTGCCAGCAGAGCCAGGGGGCCGAACACCGGGGAGCTGTTTTTT
d_gene: TRBD1
j_gene: TRBJ2-2
abundance: NA
v_gene: TRBV6-5

CDR3aa: CASTGRPGGGGEETQYF
CDR3nt: TGCGCCAGCACCGGTCGTCCAGGTGGAGGGGGGGAAGAGACCCAGTACTTC
d_gene: NA
j_gene: TRBJ2-5
abundance: NA
v_gene: TRBV4-1

CDR3aa: CASSPGTAMNTEAFF
CDR3nt: TGTGCCAGCAGCCCAGGGACAGCCATGAACACTGAAGCTTTCTTT
d_gene: TRBD1
j_gene: TRBJ1-1
abundance: NA
v_gene: TRBV7-9

CDR3aa: CASSRQGAANEKLFF
CDR3nt: TGTGCCAGCTCCCGTCAGGGGGCTGCTAATGAAAAACTGTTTTTT
d_gene: TRBD1
j_gene: TRBJ1-4
abundance: NA
v_gene: TRBV11-2

CDR3aa: CASNGQEWDEQFF
CDR3nt: TGTGCCAGTAATGGGCAGGAATGGGATGAGCAGTTCTTC
d_gene: NA
j_gene: TRBJ2-1
abundance: NA
v_gene: TRBV19

CDR3aa: CASSLGTGTYEQYF
CDR3nt: TGTGCCAGTAGTCTCGGGACAGGGACCTACGAGCAGTACTTC
d_gene: TRBD1
j_gene: TRBJ2-7
abundance: NA
v_gene: TRBV19

CDR3aa: CASSTGGELFF
CDR3nt: TGTGCCAGTAGCACAGGGGGGGAACTGTTTTTT
d_gene: TRBD1
j_gene: TRBJ1-4
abundance: NA
v_gene: TRBV19

CDR3aa: CASSFESGVETQYF
CDR3nt: TGTGCCAGCAGCTTCGAGAGCGGGGTAGAGACCCAGTACTTC
d_gene: TRBD2
j_gene: TRBJ2-5
abundance: once
v_gene: TRBV11-3

CDR3aa: CASSYLAGVAYEQYF
CDR3nt: TGTGCCAGCAGCTACCTAGCGGGGGTTGCCTACGAGCAGTACTTC
d_gene: TRBD2
j_gene: TRBJ2-7
abundance: once
v_gene: TRBV7-8

CDR3aa: CASSLARLSYEQYF
CDR3nt: TGTGCCAGCAGCTTAGCGAGACTTTCCTACGAGCAGTACTTC
d_gene: NA
j_gene: TRBJ2-7
abundance: NA
v_gene: TRBV11-2

CDR3aa: CASSRQGGYTF
CDR3nt: TGTGCCAGTAGTCGGCAGGGGGGCTACACCTTC
d_gene: NA
j_gene: TRBJ1-2
abundance: NA
v_gene: TRBV19

CDR3aa: CASSLARRAQYF
CDR3nt: TGTGCCAGCAGCTTGGCCAGGAGGGCCCAGTACTTC
d_gene: NA
j_gene: TRBJ2-5
abundance: NA
v_gene: TRBV5-8

CDR3aa: CASSPRFWGTAANTGELFF
CDR3nt: TGTGCCAGCTCACCACGATTTTGGGGGACAGCCGCGAACACCGGGGAGCTGTTTTTT
d_gene: TRBD1
j_gene: TRBJ2-2
abundance: NA
v_gene: TRBV18

CDR3aa: CASSHAGRMNTEAFF
CDR3nt: TGCGCCAGCAGCCACGCGGGACGGATGAACACTGAAGCTTTCTTT
d_gene: NA
j_gene: TRBJ1-1
abundance: NA
v_gene: TRBV4-1

CDR3aa: CASSRVHRGHEQYF
CDR3nt: TGTGCCAGCAGCCGAGTCCACAGGGGCCACGAGCAGTACTTC
d_gene: TRBD1
j_gene: TRBJ2-7
abundance: NA
v_gene: TRBV7-8

CDR3aa: CASSWAGGNTIYF
CDR3nt: TGTGCCAGCAGTTGGGCAGGGGGAAACACCATATATTTT
d_gene: NA
j_gene: TRBJ1-3
abundance: NA
v_gene: TRBV12-3/TRBV12-4

CDR3aa: CASSLRTSVVHEQYF
CDR3nt: TGTGCCAGTAGTCTTCGGACTAGCGTCGTCCACGAGCAGTACTTC
d_gene: TRBD2
j_gene: TRBJ2-7
abundance: NA
v_gene: TRBV19

CDR3aa: CASKEGTGGSPQHF
CDR3nt: TGTGCCAGCAAAGAGGGGACAGGGGGAAGTCCCCAGCATTTT
d_gene: TRBD1
j_gene: TRBJ1-5
abundance: few
v_gene: TRBV2

CDR3aa: CASRPRGGTGETQYF
CDR3nt: TGTGCCAGCAGGCCTAGGGGCGGGACAGGCGAGACCCAGTACTTC
d_gene: TRBD1
j_gene: TRBJ2-5
abundance: NA
v_gene: TRBV27

CDR3aa: CASSFWQATEAFF
CDR3nt: TGTGCCAGCAGCTTTTGGCAGGCCACTGAAGCTTTCTTT
d_gene: NA
j_gene: TRBJ1-1
abundance: NA
v_gene: TRBV7-2

CDR3aa: CASRHTGTGLSYGYTF
CDR3nt: TGTGCCAGCAGACATACCGGGACAGGGCTATCCTATGGCTACACCTTC
d_gene: TRBD1
j_gene: TRBJ1-2
abundance: few
v_gene: TRBV5-4

CDR3aa: CAISELAHNEQFF
CDR3nt: TGTGCCATCAGTGAATTAGCCCACAATGAGCAGTTCTTC
d_gene: NA
j_gene: TRBJ2-1
abundance: NA
v_gene: TRBV10-3

CDR3aa: CASSLGGQGMNTIYF
CDR3nt: TGTGCCAGCAGCTTAGGGGGGCAGGGAATGAACACCATATATTTT
d_gene: NA
j_gene: TRBJ1-3
abundance: NA
v_gene: TRBV7-2

CDR3aa: CATSRERGGAEQYF
CDR3nt: TGTGCCACCAGCAGAGAAAGAGGGGGCGCCGAGCAGTACTTC
d_gene: TRBD1
j_gene: TRBJ2-7
abundance: once
v_gene: TRBV15

CDR3aa: CASSLTGGGGNQPQHF
CDR3nt: TGTGCCAGCAGCTTGACAGGGGGCGGGGGCAATCAGCCCCAGCATTTT
d_gene: TRBD1
j_gene: TRBJ1-5
abundance: NA
v_gene: TRBV13

CDR3aa: CASSFGQGAGHEQYF
CDR3nt: TGTGCCAGCAGCTTCGGACAGGGGGCAGGCCACGAGCAGTACTTC
d_gene: TRBD1
j_gene: TRBJ2-7
abundance: NA
v_gene: TRBV11-3

CDR3aa: CASSAILAGGPDTGELFF
CDR3nt: TGTGCCAGCAGCGCCATATTAGCGGGAGGGCCTGACACCGGGGAGCTGTTTTTT
d_gene: TRBD2
j_gene: TRBJ2-2
abundance: NA
v_gene: TRBV7-8